The 5 T cell receptor beta chains reported below all come from one sample, sequenced in a study of human T cells and chemical hapten exposure. Time point here: patch test 1, 2 weeks after DPC sensitization. The sample's treatment: therapeutic diphenylcyclopropenone sensitization with weekly scalp DPC. TCRdb re-called the RACE reads through MiXCR, storing one row per CDR3 protein. This sample has fewer than 200,000 distinct CDR3 sequences, with approximately 20% found just once. The sample here was whole blood, taken in connection with sensitization to the hapten diphenylcyclopropenone (DPC). Every receptor here comes from a woman aged 45 to 65 with alopecia areata. Some clones in this sample may be carry-over from other donors' samples.

The chain couples TRBV5-4 to TRBJ1-2, with unresolved D. The CDR3 runs to 16 residues. CDR1 SGHNT and CDR2 YYREEE come from the germline V gene (reference sequence). Trimming stripped 5 bases from V and 0 bases from J, with 17 bases between. The CDR3 bases are TGTGCCAGCAGTCCTAGTTTAGGCAGGCCTAACTATGGCTACACCTTC. This sequence encodes CASSPSLGRPNYGYTF.

This clonotype appeared a few times. The V call is TRBV27, the J call TRBJ2-7; 9 bases are a match to TRBD1. Germline values: CDR1 MNHEY, CDR2 SMNVEV (reference sequence). Trimming cost V 3 bases and J 1 base; bases outside gene matches: 4. The CDR3 has 15 amino acids. The CDR3 is CASSFTGGISYEQYF. In DNA, the CDR3 is TGTGCCAGCAGTTTCACAGGGGGCATATCCTACGAGCAGTACTTC.

This clonotype was counted a few times. The V gene is TRBV18, the J gene TRBJ1-1; D might be TRBD1 (6 bases). Trimming pared 3 bases from V and 5 bases from J, leaving 13 bases between. Germline CDR1 KGHSH, CDR2 LQKENI. This CDR3 is 14 amino acids long. CDR3 residues: CASSPGAGETEAFF. CDR3 bases: TGTGCCAGCTCACCGGGGGCAGGGGAGACTGAAGCTTTCTTT.

This clonotype was counted only a few times. This rearrangement joins TRBV7-9 to TRBJ1-2; 9 bases map to TRBD1. V was pared by 5 bases and J by 8 bases, with 15 bases of the junction left unmatched. Looked up from germline, CDR1 is SEHNR and CDR2 is FQNEAQ (reference sequence). The CDR3 has 16 amino acids. CDR3 sequence: CASSPDLGQGARGYTF. CDR3 coding DNA: TGTGCCAGCAGCCCGGATTTGGGACAGGGAGCAAGAGGCTACACCTTC.

J is TRBJ2-7 and V is TRBV4-2; no clear D. The CDR3 has 13 amino acids. Germline V CDR1 and CDR2: LGHNA, YNFKEQ. V lost 2 bases and J 0 bases, leaving 5 bases between the germline ends. The DNA of the CDR3 is TGTGCCAGCAGCCAACCTAGCTCCTACGAGCAGTACTTC. Translated, it gives CASSQPSSYEQYF.